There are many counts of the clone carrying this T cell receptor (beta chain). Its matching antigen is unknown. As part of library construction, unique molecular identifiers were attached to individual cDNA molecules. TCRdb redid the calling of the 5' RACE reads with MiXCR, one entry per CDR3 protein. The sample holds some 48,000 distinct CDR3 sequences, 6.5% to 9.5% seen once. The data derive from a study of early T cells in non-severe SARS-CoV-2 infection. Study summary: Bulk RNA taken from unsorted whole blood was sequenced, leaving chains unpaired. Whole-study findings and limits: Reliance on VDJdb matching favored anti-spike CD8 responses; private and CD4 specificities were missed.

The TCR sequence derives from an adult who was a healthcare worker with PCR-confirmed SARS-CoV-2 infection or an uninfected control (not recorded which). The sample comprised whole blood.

This CDR3 is CASSELRGTNEQFF. The CDR3 DNA follows: TGTGCCAGTAGTGAGTTGCGGGGGACGAATGAGCAGTTCTTC. The V call is TRBV19, the J call TRBJ2-1, with TRBD2 matching over 7 bases. J lost 7 bases, V lost 5 bases, and 8 bases had no gene match. The CDR3 is 14 amino acids. Per germline, CDR1 LNHDA and CDR2 SQIVND (reference sequence).